These 13 T cell receptor beta chains share one sample of origin, sequenced in a study of early T cells in non-severe SARS-CoV-2 infection. TCRdb passed the 5' RACE reads through MiXCR, listing each CDR3 protein once. The table lists roughly 120,000 distinct CDR3 sequences, more than 12% of them singletons. Sequenced input: whole blood. The receptor source for this set is an adult who was a healthcare worker with PCR-confirmed SARS-CoV-2 infection or an uninfected control (not recorded which).

The V and J genes are TRBV3-1 and TRBJ2-7; TRBD2 matches 8 bases. The V segment lost 8 bases and the J segment 2 bases; nucleotides outside the gene matches: 5. In germline, CDR1 is LGHDT, CDR2 YNNKEL (reference sequence). There are 13 residues in the CDR3. CDR3 in DNA: TGTGCCAGCGCGCCGGGGGGGACCTACGAGCAGTACTTC. Protein product: CASAPGGTYEQYF.

This chain uses TRBV4-1 with TRBJ2-1; D ambiguous. This CDR3 region has 13 residues. The ends were cut back, 4 bases at V and 9 bases at J, with 13 bases in the middle. Germline CDR1 is MGHRA and CDR2 is YSYEKL. The CDR3 DNA sequence: TGCGCCAGCAGCCCCGAAGCCCCCATTGAGCAGTTCTTC. Translated: CASSPEAPIEQFF.

This clonotype was counted between two and nine times. This sequence joins TRBV4-2 and TRBJ2-1; D is unresolved. V was trimmed by 0 bases and J by 3 bases, leaving 12 bases between them. The CDR3 runs to 16 residues. The germline gives CDR1 LGHNA, CDR2 YNFKEQ. This chain's CDR3 is CASSQEGGSFYNEQFF. DNA of the CDR3: TGTGCCAGCAGCCAAGAAGGCGGATCCTTCTACAATGAGCAGTTCTTC.

This clonotype came up many times. The V call is TRBV7-9, the J call TRBJ2-3; unclear D gene. V was trimmed by 4 bases and J by 1 base, leaving 6 bases between them. Germline loops: CDR1 SEHNR, CDR2 FQNEAQ (reference sequence). The CDR3 is 13 residues long. CDR3 in DNA: TGTGCCAGCAGCTCGTCGGGCACAGATACGCAGTATTTT. Its translation: CASSSSGTDTQYF.

In nucleotides, the CDR3 is TGTGCCACCAGTCCGCAGGGAAGGAGTGAGCAGTTCTTC. This translates into CATSPQGRSEQFF. The chain combines TRBV24-1 with TRBJ2-1; possibly TRBD1 for D (5 bases). V was shortened by 6 bases and J by 9 bases, with 14 bases between the two germline ends. Germline V CDR1 and CDR2: KGHDR, SFDVKD. The CDR3 is 13 amino acids.

This clonotype was seen repeatedly, ten times or more. This chain's CDR3 is CASSLGGDTFYEQYF. The CDR3 nucleotides read TGTGCCAGCAGTTTAGGTGGGGACACTTTCTACGAGCAGTACTTC. The chain couples TRBV12-3 or TRBV12-4 to TRBJ2-7, with D possibly being TRBD1 (6 bases). V dropped 1 base and J dropped 3 bases, with 13 bases sitting between them. This CDR3 is built from 15 residues.

This clonotype was observed a handful of times. The CDR3 protein is CASSQDTGFDEQYF. For the CDR3, the DNA is TGTGCCAGCAGCCAAGATACCGGGTTCGACGAGCAGTACTTC. V is TRBV3-1 and J is TRBJ2-7; D is ambiguous. The CDR3 extends over 14 amino acids. V lost 0 bases and J 5 bases, leaving 11 bases between the germline ends. Germline CDR1 reads LGHDT; CDR2 reads YNNKEL (reference sequence).

The chain combines TRBV9 with TRBJ1-3; the D gene is possibly TRBD1 (5 bases). V was cut by 4 bases and J by 6 bases, with 17 bases left in between. Germline loops: CDR1 SGDLS, CDR2 YYNGEE. The CDR3 has 15 residues. The CDR3 DNA is TGTGCCAGCAGCCCACAGGACGGCAGGATAAACACCATATATTTT. Encoded protein: CASSPQDGRINTIYF.

This clonotype was counted a few times. The rearrangement links TRBV27 to TRBJ2-7, with a weak D call TRBD2 (6 bases). Germline lookup yields CDR1 MNHEY and CDR2 SMNVEV (reference sequence). The CDR3 spans 16 residues. V lost 6 bases and J lost 3, with 21 bases in between. DNA of the CDR3: TGTGCCAGCAGCCCTACTAGGCTAGTCGGGGGCTACGAGCAGTACTTC. Protein sequence: CASSPTRLVGGYEQYF.

The chain recombines TRBV19 with TRBJ1-2, with 9 bases aligning to TRBD1. The CDR3 sequence is 14 residues long. Germline lookup yields CDR1 LNHDA and CDR2 SQIVND (reference sequence). V lost 2 bases, J lost 8 bases, and 6 bases stayed unmatched. CDR3 residues: CASSIKLGTGGYTF. CDR3 coding DNA: TGTGCCAGTAGTATAAAACTCGGGACAGGGGGCTACACCTTC.

The chain links TRBV29-1 to TRBJ2-1; no firm D call. Trimming stripped 6 bases from V and 0 bases from J, with 9 bases between. Germline V lookup: CDR1 SQVTM, CDR2 ANQGSEA. The CDR3 sequence is 13 residues long. CDR3 residues: CSVASSSYNEQFF. CDR3 DNA sequence: TGCAGCGTGGCGTCTAGCTCCTACAATGAGCAGTTCTTC.

This clonotype turned up a few times. The chain employs TRBV19 and TRBJ2-5; tentatively, D is TRBD2 (6 bases). The ends were cut back, 8 bases at V and 4 bases at J, with 17 bases in the middle. There are 14 residues in the CDR3. The V gene's germline CDR1 is LNHDA and CDR2 SQIVND (reference sequence). DNA of the CDR3: TGTGCCAGTGGCCGGGACTCAAGGTCAGAGACCCAGTACTTC. Translated: CASGRDSRSETQYF.

The chain employs TRBV3-1 and TRBJ2-1; D is perhaps TRBD2 (6 bases). Deletions cut 1 base from V and 7 bases from J, with 11 bases between. The CDR3 is 14 residues long. Germline V gene lookup returns CDR1 LGHDT and CDR2 YNNKEL (reference sequence). Here the CDR3 DNA reads TGTGCCAGCAGCCAAGTCGCCGGGAGAAATGAGCAGTTCTTC. It codes for CASSQVAGRNEQFF.